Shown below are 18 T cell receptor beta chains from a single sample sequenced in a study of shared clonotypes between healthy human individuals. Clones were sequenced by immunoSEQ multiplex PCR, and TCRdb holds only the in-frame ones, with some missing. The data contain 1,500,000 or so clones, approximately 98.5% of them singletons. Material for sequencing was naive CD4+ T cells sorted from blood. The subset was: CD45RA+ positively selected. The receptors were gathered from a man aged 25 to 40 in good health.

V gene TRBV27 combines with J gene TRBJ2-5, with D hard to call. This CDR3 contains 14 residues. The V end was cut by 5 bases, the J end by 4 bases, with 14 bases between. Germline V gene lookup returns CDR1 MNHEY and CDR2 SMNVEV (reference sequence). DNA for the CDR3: TGTGCCAGCAGTAGCACTTGGATTACAGAGACCCAGTACTTC. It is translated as CASSSTWITETQYF.

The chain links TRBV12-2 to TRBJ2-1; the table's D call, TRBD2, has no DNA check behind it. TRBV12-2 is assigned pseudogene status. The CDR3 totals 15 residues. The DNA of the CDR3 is TGTGCAAGTCGCTCCCCTGGGAGCCAAGACAATGAGCAGTTCTTC. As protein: CASRSPGSQDNEQFF.

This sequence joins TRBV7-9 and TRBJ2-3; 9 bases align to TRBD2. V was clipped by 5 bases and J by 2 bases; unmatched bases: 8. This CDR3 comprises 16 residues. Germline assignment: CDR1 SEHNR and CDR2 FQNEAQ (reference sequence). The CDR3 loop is CASSQIAGVTTDTQYF. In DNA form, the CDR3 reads TGTGCCAGCAGCCAGATAGCGGGAGTCACCACAGATACGCAGTATTTT.

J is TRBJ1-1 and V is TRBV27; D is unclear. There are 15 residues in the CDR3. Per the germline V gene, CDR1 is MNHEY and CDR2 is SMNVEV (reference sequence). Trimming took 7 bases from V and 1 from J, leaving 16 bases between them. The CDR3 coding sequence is TGTGCCAGCACCCTCCGGAAGAGTTCGAACACTGAAGCTTTCTTT. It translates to CASTLRKSSNTEAFF.

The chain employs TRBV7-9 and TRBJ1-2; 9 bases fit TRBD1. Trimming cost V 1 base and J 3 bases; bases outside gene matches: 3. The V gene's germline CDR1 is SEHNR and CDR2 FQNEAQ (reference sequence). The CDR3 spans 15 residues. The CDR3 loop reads CASSLGTGDYYGYTF. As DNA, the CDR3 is TGTGCCAGCAGCTTAGGGACAGGGGATTACTATGGCTACACCTTC.

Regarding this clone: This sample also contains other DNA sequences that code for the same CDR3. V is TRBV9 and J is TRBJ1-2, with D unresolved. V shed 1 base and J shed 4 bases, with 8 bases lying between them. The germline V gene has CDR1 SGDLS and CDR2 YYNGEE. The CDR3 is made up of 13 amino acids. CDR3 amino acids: CASSVRAGYGYTF. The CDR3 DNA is TGTGCCAGCAGCGTACGGGCCGGCTATGGCTACACCTTC.

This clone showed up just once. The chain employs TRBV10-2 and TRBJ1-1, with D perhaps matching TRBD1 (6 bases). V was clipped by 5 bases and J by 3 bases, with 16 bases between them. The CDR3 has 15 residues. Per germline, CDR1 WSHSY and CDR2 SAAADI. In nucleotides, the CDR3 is TGCGCCAGCAGTTTAACAGGGTCGGGGGACACTGAAGCTTTCTTT. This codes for CASSLTGSGDTEAFF.

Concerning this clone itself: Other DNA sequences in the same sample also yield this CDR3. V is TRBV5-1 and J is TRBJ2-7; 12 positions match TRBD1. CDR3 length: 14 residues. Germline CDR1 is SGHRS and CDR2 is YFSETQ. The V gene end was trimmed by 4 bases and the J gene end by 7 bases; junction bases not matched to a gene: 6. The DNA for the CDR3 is TGCGCCAGCAGCCCGGGACAGGGGGCGGGGGAGCAGTACTTC. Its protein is CASSPGQGAGEQYF.

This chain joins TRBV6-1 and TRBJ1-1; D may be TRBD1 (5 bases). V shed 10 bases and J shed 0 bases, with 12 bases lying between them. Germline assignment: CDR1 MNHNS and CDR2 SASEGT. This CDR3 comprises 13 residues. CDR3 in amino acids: CATQQGVNTEAFF. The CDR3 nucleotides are TGTGCCACCCAACAAGGGGTGAACACTGAAGCTTTCTTT.

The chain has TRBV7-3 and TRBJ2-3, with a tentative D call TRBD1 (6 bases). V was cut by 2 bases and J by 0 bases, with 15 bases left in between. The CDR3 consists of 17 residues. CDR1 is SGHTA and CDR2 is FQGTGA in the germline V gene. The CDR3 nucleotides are TGTGCCAGCAGCTTACTCCCTTGGGGGCCGAGCACAGATACGCAGTATTTT. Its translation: CASSLLPWGPSTDTQYF.

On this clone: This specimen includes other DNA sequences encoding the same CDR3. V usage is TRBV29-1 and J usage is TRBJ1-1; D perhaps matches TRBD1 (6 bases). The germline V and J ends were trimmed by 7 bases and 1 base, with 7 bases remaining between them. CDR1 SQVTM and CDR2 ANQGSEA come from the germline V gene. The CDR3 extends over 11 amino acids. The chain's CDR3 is CSGGQNTEAFF. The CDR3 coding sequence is TGCAGCGGGGGACAGAACACTGAAGCTTTCTTT.

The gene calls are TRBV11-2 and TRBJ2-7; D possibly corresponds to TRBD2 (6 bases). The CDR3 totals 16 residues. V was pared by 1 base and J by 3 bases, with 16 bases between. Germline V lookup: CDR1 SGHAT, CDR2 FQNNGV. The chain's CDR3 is CASSLVPGSIGYEQYF. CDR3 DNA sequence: TGTGCCAGCAGCTTAGTACCCGGGAGCATTGGCTACGAGCAGTACTTC.

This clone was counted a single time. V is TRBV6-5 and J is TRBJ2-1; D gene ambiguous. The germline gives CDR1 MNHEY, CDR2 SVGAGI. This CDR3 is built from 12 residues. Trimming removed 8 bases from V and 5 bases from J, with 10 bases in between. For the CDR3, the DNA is TGTGCCAGCCGTTCGGTAGACAATGAGCAGTTCTTC. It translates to CASRSVDNEQFF.

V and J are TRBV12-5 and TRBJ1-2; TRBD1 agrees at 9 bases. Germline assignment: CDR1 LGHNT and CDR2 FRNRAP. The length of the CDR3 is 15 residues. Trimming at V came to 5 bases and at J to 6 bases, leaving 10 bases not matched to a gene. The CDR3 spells CASGPYSGTGNGYTF. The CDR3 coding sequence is TGTGCTAGTGGTCCCTATTCCGGGACAGGGAATGGCTACACCTTC.

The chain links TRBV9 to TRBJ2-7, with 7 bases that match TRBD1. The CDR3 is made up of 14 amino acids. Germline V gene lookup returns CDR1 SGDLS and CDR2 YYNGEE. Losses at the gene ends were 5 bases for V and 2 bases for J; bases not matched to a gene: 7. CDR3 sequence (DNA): TGTGCCAGCAGTGACCGGGACAGCGCCTACGAGCAGTACTTC. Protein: CASSDRDSAYEQYF.

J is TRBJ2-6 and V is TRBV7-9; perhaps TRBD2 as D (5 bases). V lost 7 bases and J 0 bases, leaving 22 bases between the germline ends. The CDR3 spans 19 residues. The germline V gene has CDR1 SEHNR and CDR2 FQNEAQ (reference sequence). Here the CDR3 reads CASTRRPGSGISGANVLTF. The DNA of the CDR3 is TGTGCCAGCACCCGGCGGCCGGGCAGCGGAATCTCTGGGGCCAACGTCCTGACTTTC.

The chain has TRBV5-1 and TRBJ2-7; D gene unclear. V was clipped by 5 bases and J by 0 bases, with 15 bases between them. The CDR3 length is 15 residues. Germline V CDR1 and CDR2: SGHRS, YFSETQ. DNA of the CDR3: TGCGCCAGCAGTTCTACGGGCCTACCCTCCTACGAGCAGTACTTC. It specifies CASSSTGLPSYEQYF.

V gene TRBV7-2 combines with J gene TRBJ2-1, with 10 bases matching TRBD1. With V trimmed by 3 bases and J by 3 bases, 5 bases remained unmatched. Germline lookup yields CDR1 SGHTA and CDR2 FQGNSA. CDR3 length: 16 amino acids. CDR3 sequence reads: CASSFGRDRGYNEQFF. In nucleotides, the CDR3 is TGTGCCAGCAGCTTCGGCCGGGACAGGGGCTACAATGAGCAGTTCTTC.